This is a list of T cell receptor beta chains from one sample in a study of blood T cell repertoires in COVID-19. Assay used: immunoSEQ multiplex PCR; TCRdb lists only in-frame clones, some missing. The sample contains more than 85,000 clones, roughly 92% of which appear only once. The sample consisted of peripheral blood. The receptors originated from a woman aged 45-59 years with COVID-19, enrolled during active disease. CDR3s leave out the opening cysteine and the closing phenylalanine or tryptophan.

j_gene | v_gene | len | CDR3aa
TRBJ2-7 | TRBV11-3 | 10 | ASSLTGNEQY
TRBJ1-5 | TRBV2 | 16 | ASSPYGTGNLGNQPQH
TRBJ1-2 | TRBV3-1/TRBV3-2 | 15 | ASSQGSSGQGAGGYT
TRBJ1-6 | TRBV6-5 | 12 | ASSYSRGRGPLH
TRBJ1-6 | TRBV9 | 12 | ASSPQPGNSPLH
TRBJ2-2 | TRBV4-3 | 12 | ASSQVEGTGELF
TRBJ2-7 | TRBV6-6 | 12 | ASSSGQGRYEQY
TRBJ1-2 | TRBV19 | 11 | ASSISRGDGYT
TRBJ2-2 | TRBV12-5 | 13 | ASGTGTGATGELF
TRBJ2-4 | TRBV7-8 | 11 | ASGGGTANIQY
TRBJ2-7 | TRBV5-6 | 9 | ASSSSYEQY